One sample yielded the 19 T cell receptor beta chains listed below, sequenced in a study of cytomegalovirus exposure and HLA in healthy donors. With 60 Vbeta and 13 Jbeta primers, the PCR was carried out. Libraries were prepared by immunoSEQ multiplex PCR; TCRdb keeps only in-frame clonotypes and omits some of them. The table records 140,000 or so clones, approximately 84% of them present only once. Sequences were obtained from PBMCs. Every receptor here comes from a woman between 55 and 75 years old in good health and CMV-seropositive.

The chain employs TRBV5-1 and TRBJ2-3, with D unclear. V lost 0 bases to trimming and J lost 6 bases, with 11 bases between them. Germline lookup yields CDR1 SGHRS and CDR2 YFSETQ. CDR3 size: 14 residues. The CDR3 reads CASSLAPPMDTQYF. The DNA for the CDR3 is TGCGCCAGCAGCTTGGCCCCTCCTATGGATACGCAGTATTTT.

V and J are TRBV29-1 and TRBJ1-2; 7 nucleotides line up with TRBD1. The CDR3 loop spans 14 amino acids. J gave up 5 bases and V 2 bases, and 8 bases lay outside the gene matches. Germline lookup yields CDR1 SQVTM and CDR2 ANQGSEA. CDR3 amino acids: CSVELGDSFYGYTF. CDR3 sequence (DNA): TGCAGCGTTGAATTGGGGGACAGTTTTTATGGCTACACCTTC. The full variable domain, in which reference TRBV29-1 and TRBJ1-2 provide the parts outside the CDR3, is SAVISQKPSRDICQRGTSLTIQCQVDSQVTMMFWYRQQPGQSLTLIATANQGSEATYESGFVIDKFPISRPNLTFSTLTVSNMSPEDSSIYLCSVELGDSFYGYTFGSGTRLTVV.

Here the CDR3 reads CASSRTSGRDEQYF. For the CDR3, the DNA is TGTGCCAGCAGCCGGACTAGCGGGAGAGATGAGCAGTACTTC. The V and J genes are TRBV7-9 and TRBJ2-5; 13 nucleotides align to TRBD2. Germline CDR1 reads SEHNR; CDR2 reads FQNEAQ (reference sequence). This CDR3 spans 14 amino acids. The trim removed 5 bases at V and 11 bases at J, leaving 8 bases unmatched.

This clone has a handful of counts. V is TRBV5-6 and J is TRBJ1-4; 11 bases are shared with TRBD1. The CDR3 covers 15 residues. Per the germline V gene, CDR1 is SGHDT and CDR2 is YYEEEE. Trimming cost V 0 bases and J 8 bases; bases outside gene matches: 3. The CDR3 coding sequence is TGTGCCAGCAGCTTGGCCGGGACAGGGGGAGAAAAACTGTTTTTT. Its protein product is CASSLAGTGGEKLFF.

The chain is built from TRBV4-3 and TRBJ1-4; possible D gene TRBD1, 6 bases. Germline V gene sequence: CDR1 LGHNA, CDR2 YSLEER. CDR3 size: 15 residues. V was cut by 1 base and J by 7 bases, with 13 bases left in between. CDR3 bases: TGCGCCAGCAGCCAAGTTGGGGGGGCGGTTGAAAAACTGTTTTTT. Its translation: CASSQVGGAVEKLFF.

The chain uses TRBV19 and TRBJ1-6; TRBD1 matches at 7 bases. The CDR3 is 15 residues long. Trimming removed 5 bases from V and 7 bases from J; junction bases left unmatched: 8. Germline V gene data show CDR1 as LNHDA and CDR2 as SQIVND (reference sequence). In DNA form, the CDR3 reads TGTGCCAGTAGTTCCTCCGGGACAGCGAATTCACCCCTCCACTTT. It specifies CASSSSGTANSPLHF.

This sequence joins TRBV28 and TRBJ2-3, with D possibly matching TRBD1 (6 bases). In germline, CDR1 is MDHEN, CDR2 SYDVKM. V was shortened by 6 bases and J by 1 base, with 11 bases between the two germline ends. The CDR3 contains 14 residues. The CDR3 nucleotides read TGTGCCAGCAGCCTCCGACAGGGCACAGATACGCAGTATTTT. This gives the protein CASSLRQGTDTQYF.

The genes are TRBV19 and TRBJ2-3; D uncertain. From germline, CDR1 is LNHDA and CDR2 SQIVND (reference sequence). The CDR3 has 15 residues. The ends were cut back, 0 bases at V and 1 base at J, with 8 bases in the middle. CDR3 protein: CASSIDRRRTDTQYF. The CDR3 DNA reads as TGTGCCAGTAGTATAGATAGGAGACGCACAGATACGCAGTATTTT. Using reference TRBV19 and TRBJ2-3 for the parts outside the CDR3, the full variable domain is DGGITQSPKYLFRKEGQNVTLSCEQNLNHDAMYWYRQDPGQGLRLIYYSQIVNDFQKGDIAEGYSVSREKKESFPLTVTSAQKNPTAFYLCASSIDRRRTDTQYFGPGTRLTVL.

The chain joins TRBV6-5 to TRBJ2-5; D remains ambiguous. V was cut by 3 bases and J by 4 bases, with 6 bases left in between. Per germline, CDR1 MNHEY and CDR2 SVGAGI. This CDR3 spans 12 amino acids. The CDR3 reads CASSYTGETQYF. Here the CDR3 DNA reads TGTGCCAGCAGTTATACCGGAGAGACCCAGTACTTC.

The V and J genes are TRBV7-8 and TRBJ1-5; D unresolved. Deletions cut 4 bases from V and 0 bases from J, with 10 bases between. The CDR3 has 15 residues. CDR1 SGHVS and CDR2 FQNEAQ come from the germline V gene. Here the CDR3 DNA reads TGTGCCAGCAGCTCCTTGACGGGTAGCAATCAGCCCCAGCATTTT. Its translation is CASSSLTGSNQPQHF.

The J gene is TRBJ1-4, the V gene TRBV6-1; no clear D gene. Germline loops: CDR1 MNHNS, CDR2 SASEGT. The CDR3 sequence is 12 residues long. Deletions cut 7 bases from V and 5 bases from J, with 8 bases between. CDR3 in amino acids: CASNWENEKLFF. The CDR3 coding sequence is TGTGCCAGCAACTGGGAGAATGAAAAACTGTTTTTT.

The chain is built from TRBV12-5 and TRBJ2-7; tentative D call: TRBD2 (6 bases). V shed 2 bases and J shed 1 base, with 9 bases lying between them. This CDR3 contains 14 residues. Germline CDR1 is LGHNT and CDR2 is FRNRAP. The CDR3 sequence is CASGLWEASYEQYF. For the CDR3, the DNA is TGTGCTAGTGGTTTGTGGGAGGCATCCTACGAGCAGTACTTC.

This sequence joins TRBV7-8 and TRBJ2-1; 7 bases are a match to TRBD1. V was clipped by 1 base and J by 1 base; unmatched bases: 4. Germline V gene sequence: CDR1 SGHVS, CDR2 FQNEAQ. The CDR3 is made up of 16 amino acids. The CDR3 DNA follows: TGTGCCAGCAGCTTAGTAGGGGGCGCGTCCTACAATGAGCAGTTCTTC. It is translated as CASSLVGGASYNEQFF.

The CDR3 reads CASSEGDRGFSGEAFF. In nucleotides, the CDR3 is TGTGCCAGCAGCGAGGGGGACAGGGGCTTTTCGGGTGAAGCTTTCTTT. This chain connects TRBV9 to TRBJ1-1, with 10 bases fitting TRBD1. The CDR3 loop spans 16 amino acids. V was clipped by 3 bases and J by 7 bases; unmatched bases: 12. CDR1 and CDR2 (germline): SGDLS, YYNGEE.

The CDR3 DNA reads TGTGCCAGCAGCTTAGTTCCCGGGAACCCCTACGAGCAGTACTTC. This gives the protein CASSLVPGNPYEQYF. The rearrangement links TRBV7-2 to TRBJ2-7, with D possibly being TRBD2 (5 bases). The CDR3 runs to 15 residues. Germline assignment: CDR1 SGHTA and CDR2 FQGNSA. Trimming took 1 base from V and 2 from J, leaving 12 bases between them.

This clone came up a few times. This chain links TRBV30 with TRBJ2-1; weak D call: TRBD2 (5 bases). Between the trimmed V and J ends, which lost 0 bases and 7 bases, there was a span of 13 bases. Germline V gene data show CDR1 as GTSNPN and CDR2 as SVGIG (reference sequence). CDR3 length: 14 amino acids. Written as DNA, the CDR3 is TGTGCCTGGAGTGTCGGAGGTCGGAAAAATGAGCAGTTCTTC. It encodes CAWSVGGRKNEQFF.

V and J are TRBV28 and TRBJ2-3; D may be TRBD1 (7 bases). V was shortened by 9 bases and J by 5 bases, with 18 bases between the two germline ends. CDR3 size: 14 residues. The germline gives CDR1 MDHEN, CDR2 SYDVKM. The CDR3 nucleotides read TGTGCCAGTTCCGGAGGGGGCGGCCTAGATACGCAGTATTTT. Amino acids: CASSGGGGLDTQYF.

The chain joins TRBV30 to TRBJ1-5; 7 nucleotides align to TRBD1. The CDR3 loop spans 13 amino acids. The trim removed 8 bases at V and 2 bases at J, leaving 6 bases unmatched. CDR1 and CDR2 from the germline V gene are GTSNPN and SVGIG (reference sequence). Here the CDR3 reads CAGGTEGNQPQHF. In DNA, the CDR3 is TGTGCCGGGGGGACAGAGGGCAATCAGCCCCAGCATTTT. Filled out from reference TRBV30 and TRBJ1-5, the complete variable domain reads SQTIHQWPATLVQPVGSPLSLECTVEGTSNPNLYWYRQAAGRGLQLLFYSVGIGQISSEVPQNLSASRPQDRQFILSSKKLLLSDSGFYLCAGGTEGNQPQHFGDGTRLSIL.

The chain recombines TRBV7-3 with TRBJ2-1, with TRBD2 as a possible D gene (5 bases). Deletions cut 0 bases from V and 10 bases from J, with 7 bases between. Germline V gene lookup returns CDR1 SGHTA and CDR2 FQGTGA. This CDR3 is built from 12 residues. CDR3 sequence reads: CASSLTEREQFF. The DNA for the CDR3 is TGTGCCAGCAGCTTAACGGAGCGGGAGCAGTTCTTC.